Shown below are 11 T cell receptor beta chains from a single sample sequenced in a study of blood T cell repertoires in COVID-19. Libraries were prepared by immunoSEQ multiplex PCR; TCRdb keeps only in-frame clonotypes and omits some of them. Among nearly 55,000 clones listed, roughly 79% were seen once. Sequencing was performed on peripheral blood. These receptors came from a human donor with active or convalescent COVID-19. The donor label of this sample is uncertain.

This chain connects TRBV5-1 to TRBJ2-3; 9 positions agree with TRBD1. The CDR3 spans 15 residues. Germline assignment: CDR1 SGHRS and CDR2 YFSETQ. V gave up 3 bases and J gave up 5 bases; unmatched junction bases: 7. CDR3 nucleotides: TGCGCCAGCAGCTATCCGGGACAGGGTCAAGATACGCAGTATTTT. As protein: CASSYPGQGQDTQYF. Variable domain in full (rest from reference TRBV5-1 and TRBJ2-3): KAGVTQTPRYLIKTRGQQVTLSCSPISGHRSVSWYQQTPGQGLQFLFEYFSETQRNKGNFPGRFSGRQFSNSRSEMNVSTLELGDSALYLCASSYPGQGQDTQYFGPGTRLTVL.

The rearrangement joins TRBV4-1 to TRBJ1-5; TRBD1 aligns across 7 bases. This CDR3 region has 15 residues. From germline, CDR1 is MGHRA and CDR2 YSYEKL. With 2 bases clipped from V and 1 base from J, the junction kept 2 bases outside the gene matches. CDR3 residues: CASSQTGASNQPQHF. CDR3 coding DNA: TGCGCCAGCAGCCAAACAGGGGCAAGCAATCAGCCCCAGCATTTT.

A single count supports this clone. Sequence at one end of the junction differs from germline and may be a read error. The CDR3: CASSLAWGTDTQYF. The CDR3 DNA sequence: TGTGCCAGCAGTTTGGCGTGGGGCACAGATACGCAATATTTT. The chain uses TRBV27 and TRBJ2-3, with a tentative D call TRBD1 (5 bases). The CDR3 contains 14 residues. The V gene's germline CDR1 is MNHEY and CDR2 SMNVEV (reference sequence).

The chain is built from TRBV7-9 and TRBJ2-7; D is perhaps TRBD2 (5 bases). The CDR3 contains 14 residues. V gave up 2 bases and J gave up 2 bases, with 10 bases separating them. The germline V gene has CDR1 SEHNR and CDR2 FQNEAQ (reference sequence). The CDR3 DNA follows: TGTGCCAGCAGCTTAATGTCCGGGACCTACGAGCAGTACTTC. Translating it yields CASSLMSGTYEQYF.

This CDR3 is CASSSTGGPKEQYF. The CDR3 DNA follows: TGCGCCAGCAGCTCTACGGGAGGGCCTAAAGAGCAGTACTTC. V gene TRBV5-1 combines with J gene TRBJ2-7; TRBD2 matches at 8 bases. The CDR3 is 14 amino acids. V gave up 3 bases and J gave up 7 bases; unmatched junction bases: 9. Germline V gene sequence: CDR1 SGHRS, CDR2 YFSETQ.

The chain links TRBV6-5 to TRBJ2-7, with TRBD1 matching 9 bases. The trim removed 10 bases at V and 2 bases at J, leaving 12 bases unmatched. Germline CDR1 MNHEY, CDR2 SVGAGI. The CDR3 runs to 15 residues. CDR3 nucleotide sequence: TGTGCCATTCAACCGCTGGGACAGGGAGCCTACGAGCAGTACTTC. This gives the protein CAIQPLGQGAYEQYF.

CDR3 DNA: TGTGCCAGCAGCCGCCCGGGGAGTAAAATCGGGCAGTACTTC. It is translated as CASSRPGSKIGQYF. The gene calls are TRBV5-6 and TRBJ2-7; perhaps TRBD2 as D (5 bases). The CDR3 extends over 14 amino acids. Germline V gives CDR1 SGHDT, CDR2 YYEEEE. Trimming took off 4 bases at V and 9 bases at J, with 20 bases between the two ends.

The chain joins TRBV2 to TRBJ1-5; tentatively, D is TRBD1 (5 bases). The V gene's germline CDR1 is SNHLY and CDR2 FYNNEI. CDR3 length: 13 residues. The V gene lost 4 bases and the J gene lost 6 bases, with 10 bases spanning the gap. CDR3: CASSGQSPQPQHF. CDR3 nucleotides: TGTGCCAGCAGTGGACAGTCCCCTCAGCCCCAGCATTTT.

Only one count was recorded for this clone. The CDR3 DNA reads TGTGCCAGCAGCGTAGACGGAGGGGCGGGGACTGAAGCTTTCTTT. It yields the protein CASSVDGGAGTEAFF. The chain recombines TRBV9 with TRBJ1-1; tentatively, D is TRBD1 (5 bases). CDR3 length: 15 residues. V lost 0 bases to trimming and J lost 5 bases, with 14 bases between them. In germline, CDR1 is SGDLS, CDR2 YYNGEE.

This clone came up a few times. V usage is TRBV2 and J usage is TRBJ2-7; 10 positions agree with TRBD2. Germline V CDR1 and CDR2: SNHLY, FYNNEI. V lost 11 bases, J lost 2 bases, and 6 bases stayed unmatched. CDR3 size: 13 residues. The CDR3 here is CAYRTSGPYEQYF. The CDR3 coding sequence is TGTGCCTACCGGACTAGCGGTCCCTACGAGCAGTACTTC.

This chain connects TRBV12-1 to TRBJ2-2; TRBD2 is the table's D call, not checked against the DNA. TRBV12-1 is tagged as a pseudogene. This CDR3 has 13 residues. The CDR3 coding sequence is TGTGCCCCCGGGAGGCCCAACACCGGGGAGCTGTTTTTT. Translated: CAPGRPNTGELFF.